Presented here are 18 T cell receptor beta chains from one specimen sequenced in a study of human T cells and chemical hapten exposure (dated by TCRdb to 2020 to 2022). Receptor libraries were prepared by RACE. These reads were obtained on a NextSeq 500. The raw public reads went through TCRdb reprocessing: fastp at Q25, MiXCR clone calling, in-frame beta chains kept. CDR3 protein duplicates are merged, each entry listing the most common genes and DNA. Within this sample are some 400,000 distinct CDR3 sequences, with 4% to 5.5% of them counted one time only. The ten largest account for approximately 2.1% of the sample. Taken with the paper, the label for time point translates to: patch test 1, 2 weeks after DPC sensitization. The meaning of the sample's treatment or condition label: therapeutic diphenylcyclopropenone sensitization with weekly scalp DPC. Material: whole blood, obtained in connection with sensitization to the hapten diphenylcyclopropenone (DPC). Every receptor here comes from a woman aged 45-59 years with alopecia areata. Some clones in this sample may be carry-over from other donors' samples.

This clonotype was recorded many times. V is TRBV7-9 and J is TRBJ2-5; tentatively, D is TRBD1 (5 bases). The length of the CDR3 is 14 residues. The germline V gene has CDR1 SEHNR and CDR2 FQNEAQ (reference sequence). V was cut by 5 bases and J by 3 bases, with 13 bases left in between. CDR3 loop: CASSPRQYEETQYF. CDR3 DNA: TGTGCCAGCAGCCCTCGACAGTACGAAGAGACCCAGTACTTC. The full variable domain, with the rest looked up from reference TRBV7-9 and TRBJ2-5, is DTGVSQNPRHKITKRGQNVTFRCDPISEHNRLYWYRQTLGQGPEFLTYFQNEAQLEKSRLLSDRFSAERPKGSFSTLEIQRTEQGDSAMYLCASSPRQYEETQYFGPGTRLLVL.

This clonotype was recorded many times. This chain connects TRBV6-5 to TRBJ1-5, with D hard to call. Germline CDR1 MNHEY, CDR2 SVGAGI. The CDR3 contains 13 residues. V was shortened by 4 bases and J by 6 bases, with 10 bases between the two germline ends. CDR3 amino acids: CASSSGSGQPQHF. The DNA for the CDR3 is TGTGCCAGCAGTTCAGGTAGTGGTCAGCCCCAGCATTTT.

The table lists this clonotype with a few counts. This chain joins TRBV7-8 and TRBJ2-3; 11 bases map to TRBD2. This CDR3 is built from 19 residues. Germline CDR1 reads SGHVS; CDR2 reads FQNEAQ. V gave up 1 base and J gave up 0 bases; unmatched junction bases: 9. The CDR3 protein is CASSLELAGAYLSTDTQYF. CDR3 nucleotides: TGTGCCAGCAGCTTAGAACTAGCGGGGGCCTATCTGAGCACAGATACGCAGTATTTT. Looking up the rest from reference TRBV7-8 and TRBJ2-3 gives the full variable domain: GAGVSQSPRYKVAKRGQDVALRCDPISGHVSLFWYQQALGQGPEFLTYFQNEAQLDKSGLPSDRFFAERPEGSVSTLKIQRTQQEDSAVYLCASSLELAGAYLSTDTQYFGPGTRLTVL.

This clonotype was recorded at least ten times. The rearrangement joins TRBV29-1 to TRBJ1-2; D not certain. CDR3 length: 14 residues. CDR1 is SQVTM and CDR2 is ANQGSEA in the germline V gene. Trimming shortened V by 0 bases and J by 3 bases, and 11 bases separated the two germline ends. The CDR3 coding sequence is TGCAGCGTTGAAGATAGGGCAGAACACTATGGCTACACCTTC. The encoded protein is CSVEDRAEHYGYTF. The full variable domain, with the rest looked up from reference TRBV29-1 and TRBJ1-2, is SAVISQKPSRDICQRGTSLTIQCQVDSQVTMMFWYRQQPGQSLTLIATANQGSEATYESGFVIDKFPISRPNLTFSTLTVSNMSPEDSSIYLCSVEDRAEHYGYTFGSGTRLTVV.

This clonotype was observed many times. The chain has TRBV29-1 and TRBJ1-1, with 8 positions matching TRBD1. Germline V CDR1 and CDR2: SQVTM, ANQGSEA. V lost 6 bases and J lost 4; bases outside the gene matches: 7. The CDR3 sequence is 13 residues long. CDR3 DNA: TGCAGCGTAACCACAGGGGGAGCCACTGAAGCTTTCTTT. Protein product: CSVTTGGATEAFF.

This chain uses TRBV29-1 with TRBJ2-3, with TRBD2 matching over 8 bases. V trimming: 7 bases; J trimming: 0 bases; junction bases outside the gene matches: 9. CDR1 is SQVTM and CDR2 is ANQGSEA in the germline V gene. CDR3 size: 15 residues. In DNA, the CDR3 is TGCAGCGCCCTGGGTAGCGGGACTAGCACAGATACGCAGTATTTT. This sequence encodes CSALGSGTSTDTQYF.

This clonotype came up many times. The gene calls are TRBV20-1 and TRBJ1-2, with D unclear. V lost 0 bases and J 0 bases, leaving 5 bases between the germline ends. Per the germline V gene, CDR1 is DFQATT and CDR2 is SNEGSKA (reference sequence). The CDR3 is 13 residues long. CDR3: CSARDLANYGYTF. DNA for the CDR3: TGCAGTGCTAGAGATCTAGCTAACTATGGCTACACCTTC.

Many counts were recorded for this clonotype. The chain has TRBV7-8 and TRBJ1-5; perhaps TRBD1 as D (6 bases). This CDR3 has 14 amino acids. From germline, CDR1 is SGHVS and CDR2 FQNEAQ. Deletions cut 5 bases from V and 7 bases from J, with 15 bases between. CDR3 amino acids: CASSIQQGQQPQHF. In DNA form, the CDR3 reads TGTGCCAGCAGCATACAACAGGGTCAACAGCCCCAGCATTTT.

V usage is TRBV6-5 and J usage is TRBJ2-3; TRBD2 aligns across 10 bases. Germline values: CDR1 MNHEY, CDR2 SVGAGI. Trimming removed 7 bases from V and 6 bases from J; junction bases left unmatched: 7. The CDR3 sequence is 14 residues long. As DNA, the CDR3 is TGTGCCAGCACAGCGGGAGGGCCCCCGGATACGCAGTATTTT. It translates to CASTAGGPPDTQYF.

The V gene is TRBV3-1, the J gene TRBJ2-3; 8 bases agree with TRBD2. The CDR3 sequence is 17 residues long. From germline, CDR1 is LGHDT and CDR2 YNNKEL (reference sequence). V lost 0 bases and J lost 0; bases outside the gene matches: 5. CDR3 in DNA: TGTGCCAGCAGCCAAGAAGGAGCGGGGGCCAGCACAGATACGCAGTATTTT. Encoded protein: CASSQEGAGASTDTQYF.

This clonotype has at least ten counts. The J gene is TRBJ2-5, the V gene TRBV10-3; unclear D gene. The CDR3 is 13 amino acids. The V and J ends lost 3 bases and 4 bases respectively, with 9 bases between them. Germline CDR1 reads ENHRY; CDR2 reads SYGVKD. CDR3 sequence: CAISDSAGETQYF. CDR3 in DNA: TGTGCCATCAGTGACTCGGCAGGAGAGACCCAGTACTTC.

This clonotype was detected ten times or more. The V call is TRBV6-4, the J call TRBJ1-2; the D gene is possibly TRBD1 (5 bases). The CDR3 runs 16 residues. Germline loops: CDR1 MRHNA, CDR2 SNTAGT. The germline V and J ends were trimmed by 2 bases and 1 base, with 14 bases remaining between them. The chain's CDR3 is CASSDPTGTVNYGYTF. CDR3 coding DNA: TGTGCCAGCAGTGACCCAACCGGGACGGTTAACTATGGCTACACCTTC.

This chain uses TRBV12-3 or TRBV12-4 with TRBJ2-3, with no clear D. The CDR3 is 14 amino acids. Between the trimmed V and J ends, which lost 2 bases and 4 bases, there was a span of 10 bases. The CDR3 sequence: CASSLSPRADTQYF. DNA of the CDR3: TGTGCCAGCAGTTTAAGCCCTAGAGCAGATACGCAGTATTTT.

This clonotype was recorded a few times. The V gene is TRBV12-3 or TRBV12-4, the J gene TRBJ2-4; unclear D gene. The CDR3 is 13 amino acids. Deletions cut 4 bases from V and 0 bases from J, with 4 bases between. The CDR3 loop reads CASSSIAKNIQYF. In DNA form, the CDR3 reads TGTGCCAGCAGTTCCATAGCCAAAAACATTCAGTACTTC.

V usage is TRBV20-1 and J usage is TRBJ1-4; D possibly corresponds to TRBD1 (6 bases). This CDR3 contains 13 residues. V was cut by 6 bases and J by 7 bases, with 15 bases left in between. Germline V gives CDR1 DFQATT, CDR2 SNEGSKA (reference sequence). As DNA, the CDR3 is TGCAGTGCCAAAGGACAGAGTCTTGAAAAACTGTTTTTT. Encoded protein: CSAKGQSLEKLFF.

This clonotype has just a few counts. The chain has TRBV29-1 and TRBJ1-1; maybe TRBD1 (5 bases). Germline-derived CDR1 and CDR2 are SQVTM and ANQGSEA. This CDR3 has 17 amino acids. Deletions cut 3 bases from V and 1 base from J, with 21 bases between. CDR3 nucleotide sequence: TGCAGCGTTGATCGTGCCCGGGACGGAAGAGCGAACACTGAAGCTTTCTTT. Translating it yields CSVDRARDGRANTEAFF.

This clonotype was observed a handful of times. The genes are TRBV6-1 and TRBJ2-1; 15 bases agree with TRBD2. The CDR3 is 19 residues long. The V gene's germline CDR1 is MNHNS and CDR2 SASEGT. Unmatched junction bases numbered 9, after V lost 6 bases and J lost 0 bases. DNA of the CDR3: TGTGCCAGCAGCGGACCCATGGGACTAGCGGGAGGCTCCTACAATGAGCAGTTCTTC. Translating it yields CASSGPMGLAGGSYNEQFF.

This clonotype has more than one count but fewer than ten. V gene TRBV18 combines with J gene TRBJ2-7; TRBD1 matches 7 bases. This CDR3 contains 14 residues. Germline CDR1 is KGHSH and CDR2 is LQKENI. The V gene end was trimmed by 3 bases and the J gene end by 5 bases; junction bases not matched to a gene: 7. Written as DNA, the CDR3 is TGTGCCAGCTCACCGTGGGGACAGTCCGACGAGCAGTACTTC. It translates to CASSPWGQSDEQYF.